This T cell receptor (beta chain) comes out of a study of blood T cell repertoires in COVID-19. Here immunoSEQ multiplex PCR was the method, and the copy in TCRdb shows in-frame clones only, minus some. The table has about 270,000 clones, about nine tenths seen once. The junction had 12 bases not matched to a gene; V was cut back by 4 bases and J by 5 bases. This CDR3 is 16 amino acids long. Germline CDR1 reads SGHRS; CDR2 reads YFSETQ. The chain combines TRBV5-1 with TRBJ2-5; 9 nucleotides align to TRBD1. The TCR comes from a woman in her twenties or thirties with acute COVID-19. Input material: PBMCs or T cells enriched from blood (not recorded which). The CDR3: CASSTGTGTSLETQYF. For the CDR3, the DNA is TGCGCCAGCAGCACCGGGACAGGGACCTCGTTGGAGACCCAGTACTTC.